Listed here are 19 T cell receptor beta chains from one sample, sequenced in a study (dated by TCRdb to 2016 to 2017). The library was prepared using RT-PCR. The instrument was an Illumina MiSeq. In TCRdb, the public reads were trimmed at Q25 with fastp and aligned with MiXCR, with productive beta chains retained. For every CDR3 protein sequence, its rows merge into one entry that carries the most common genes and DNA. Counted in this sample were more than 600,000 distinct CDR3 sequences; 13% to 15% of them appeared once. The top ten clones comprise roughly 4% of the sample. The sample comprised memory CD4+ T cells from blood. Receptors originate from a female donor in good health, serving as a healthy control.

This rearrangement joins TRBV20-1 to TRBJ2-7; TRBD1 might be the D (7 bases). The CDR3 length is 15 residues. CDR1 and CDR2 from the germline V gene are DFQATT and SNEGSKA (reference sequence). The V end lost 6 bases, the J end lost 2 bases, and 20 bases lay between the germline ends. The CDR3 sequence: CSASRGGDRAYEQYF. In nucleotides, the CDR3 is TGCAGTGCCTCCCGCGGCGGGGACAGAGCCTACGAGCAGTACTTC.

In this sample, this clonotype turned up a few times. The chain links TRBV7-2 to TRBJ2-7; no reliable D call. Germline CDR1 SGHTA, CDR2 FQGNSA. Trimming removed 8 bases at V and 2 bases at J, with 13 bases between. The CDR3 consists of 13 residues. The CDR3: CASEDDGTYEQYF. CDR3 coding DNA: TGTGCCAGCGAAGACGACGGAACCTACGAGCAGTACTTC.

The sample holds a few counts of this clonotype. The genes are TRBV28 and TRBJ2-7; D may be TRBD1 (5 bases). The CDR3 spans 14 residues. V gave up 3 bases and J gave up 6 bases, with 15 bases separating them. Looked up from germline, CDR1 is MDHEN and CDR2 is SYDVKM. CDR3 DNA sequence: TGTGCCAGCAGTTTCGTCGGCAGGGCCCTCGAGCAGTACTTC. It encodes CASSFVGRALEQYF. The entire variable domain, with the rest obtained from reference TRBV28 and TRBJ2-7, is as follows: DVKVTQSSRYLVKRTGEKVFLECVQDMDHENMFWYRQDPGLGLRLIYFSYDVKMKEKGDIPEGYSVSREKKERFSLILESASTNQTSMYLCASSFVGRALEQYFGPGTRLTVT.

This sequence joins TRBV20-1 and TRBJ2-5; D remains unclear. V lost 4 bases, J lost 2 bases, and 8 bases lay in between. The CDR3 loop spans 12 amino acids. Germline V CDR1 and CDR2: DFQATT, SNEGSKA (reference sequence). Written as DNA, the CDR3 is TGCAGTGCTAACCCGATACAAGAGACCCAGTACTTC. This encodes CSANPIQETQYF.

This clonotype was counted between two and nine times. V and J are TRBV30 and TRBJ1-1; no clear D gene. V gave up 2 bases and J gave up 1 base, with 11 bases separating them. The CDR3 has 14 amino acids. Germline V CDR1 and CDR2: GTSNPN, SVGIG (reference sequence). The CDR3 spells CAWSRGLQNTEAFF. The CDR3 DNA follows: TGTGCCTGGAGTCGAGGTCTGCAGAACACTGAAGCTTTCTTT.

The chain couples TRBV5-1 to TRBJ2-2, with D possibly TRBD2 on 5 matching bases. CDR3 length: 15 amino acids. V lost 4 bases and J lost 5, with 15 bases in between. From germline, CDR1 is SGHRS and CDR2 YFSETQ. This CDR3 is CASSVGGSGTGELFF. The CDR3 nucleotides read TGCGCCAGCAGCGTCGGTGGCAGCGGAACCGGGGAGCTGTTTTTT.

This clonotype was counted at least ten times. The chain couples TRBV5-1 to TRBJ2-5; tentatively, D is TRBD2 (6 bases). This CDR3 has 15 residues. Germline values: CDR1 SGHRS, CDR2 YFSETQ. V lost 0 bases to trimming and J lost 2 bases, with 11 bases between them. In nucleotides, the CDR3 is TGCGCCAGCAGCTTGGAGGGGACTCGACAAGAGACCCAGTACTTC. It codes for CASSLEGTRQETQYF.

This clonotype has only a few counts. The chain combines TRBV9 with TRBJ2-1; D call uncertain. The CDR3 covers 12 residues. Trimming took off 3 bases at V and 4 bases at J, with 5 bases between the two ends. CDR1 and CDR2 (germline): SGDLS, YYNGEE. The chain's CDR3 is CASSAWYNEQFF. CDR3 DNA: TGTGCCAGCAGCGCCTGGTACAATGAGCAGTTCTTC.

CDR3: CSASEVSGANVLTF. The CDR3 nucleotides read TGCAGTGCTAGTGAAGTCTCTGGGGCCAACGTCCTGACTTTC. The chain is built from TRBV20-1 and TRBJ2-6, with no clear D. Germline lookup yields CDR1 DFQATT and CDR2 SNEGSKA (reference sequence). CDR3 size: 14 residues. Trimming cost V 3 bases and J 0 bases, with 6 bases left between them.

This clonotype came up a few times. The genes are TRBV10-3 and TRBJ1-2; tentatively, D is TRBD1 (5 bases). This CDR3 contains 14 residues. V lost 0 bases to trimming and J lost 8 bases, with 13 bases between them. Germline V gives CDR1 ENHRY, CDR2 SYGVKD. This CDR3 is CAISESGRGGGYTF. DNA of the CDR3: TGTGCCATCAGTGAGTCGGGGAGGGGCGGAGGCTACACCTTC.

The chain links TRBV20-1 to TRBJ1-6; D is unresolved. V was trimmed by 0 bases and J by 0 bases, leaving 12 bases between them. The CDR3 contains 17 residues. Germline lookup yields CDR1 DFQATT and CDR2 SNEGSKA (reference sequence). CDR3 in DNA: TGCAGTGCTAGAGATCGCACAGAGAGCTCCTATAATTCACCCCTCCACTTT. This translates into CSARDRTESSYNSPLHF.

V and J are TRBV7-8 and TRBJ1-5; the D is unclear. Germline V gene sequence: CDR1 SGHVS, CDR2 FQNEAQ. The CDR3 has 14 residues. V was cut by 1 base and J by 6 bases, with 10 bases left in between. CDR3 sequence reads: CASSLGQAGQPQHF. CDR3 coding DNA: TGTGCCAGCAGCTTAGGGCAGGCGGGTCAGCCCCAGCATTTT.

This clonotype was seen repeatedly, ten times or more. The rearrangement joins TRBV6-2 or TRBV6-3 to TRBJ1-5; 7 nucleotides align to TRBD1. Germline values: CDR1 MNHEY, CDR2 SVGEGT. The CDR3 runs to 13 residues. V shed 5 bases, J shed 2 bases, and the junction held 0 bases outside the gene matches. DNA of the CDR3: TGTGCCAGCAGTGACAGGGGCAATCAGCCCCAGCATTTT. This codes for CASSDRGNQPQHF.

This clonotype was detected only a few times. The V and J genes are TRBV4-2 and TRBJ2-1; no definite D call. The V gene's germline CDR1 is LGHNA and CDR2 YNFKEQ. V was cut by 0 bases and J by 3 bases, with 12 bases left in between. This CDR3 contains 16 residues. The CDR3 region is CASSQDSGIHYNEQFF. CDR3 DNA: TGTGCCAGCAGCCAAGATTCGGGCATACACTACAATGAGCAGTTCTTC.

This clonotype was seen many times. V is TRBV7-2 and J is TRBJ1-5; D is uncertain. The V and J ends lost 0 bases and 4 bases respectively, with 7 bases between them. This CDR3 region has 14 residues. Looked up from germline, CDR1 is SGHTA and CDR2 is FQGNSA. Written as DNA, the CDR3 is TGTGCCAGCAGCTTAGCGGGCCCTAATCAGCCCCAGCATTTT. It is translated as CASSLAGPNQPQHF.

In its sample, this clonotype was seen many times. The chain couples TRBV6-5 to TRBJ2-7, with D tentatively TRBD2 (5 bases). The CDR3 runs 13 residues. V shed 7 bases and J shed 2 bases, with 12 bases lying between them. CDR1 and CDR2 (germline): MNHEY, SVGAGI. The CDR3, as DNA: TGTGCCAGCAAGTCGGACGGGACCTACGAGCAGTACTTC. Its protein product is CASKSDGTYEQYF.

Here the CDR3 reads CAISTGLETEAFF. CDR3 nucleotide sequence: TGTGCCATCTCGACCGGGTTGGAGACTGAAGCTTTCTTT. This chain connects TRBV15 to TRBJ1-1; D is undetermined. This CDR3 has 13 residues. The V end lost 10 bases, the J end lost 5 bases, and 17 bases lay between the germline ends. CDR1 is LNHNV and CDR2 is YYDKDF in the germline V gene (reference sequence).

This clonotype has a count of ten or more. The gene calls are TRBV5-6 and TRBJ2-7; a possible D gene is TRBD1 (5 bases). The CDR3 is 14 amino acids. Trimming cost V 6 bases and J 6 bases, with 19 bases left between them. From germline, CDR1 is SGHDT and CDR2 YYEEEE. The CDR3: CASTTPGMSREQYF. CDR3 nucleotide sequence: TGTGCCAGCACGACCCCAGGGATGAGCCGCGAGCAGTACTTC.

The V and J genes are TRBV20-1 and TRBJ2-1, with 11 bases that match TRBD2. Trimming removed 4 bases from V and 1 base from J; junction bases left unmatched: 12. CDR1 and CDR2 (germline): DFQATT, SNEGSKA (reference sequence). This CDR3 has 18 residues. The CDR3 DNA follows: TGCAGTGCTAATGAATTAGCGGGAGGGCCGGGATCCTACAATGAGCAGTTCTTC. This sequence encodes CSANELAGGPGSYNEQFF.